Each of the 10 T cell receptor beta chains below was sequenced from the same sample in a study of cytomegalovirus exposure and HLA in healthy donors. Some clones are missing from TCRdb's copy, which holds only in-frame ones; the method was immunoSEQ multiplex PCR. The profile shows some 180,000 clones, roughly 81% of them singletons. Material: PBMCs. The receptors come from a woman aged 25 to 39 in good health and CMV-seronegative.

The genes are TRBV6-6 and TRBJ2-1, with TRBD1 as a possible D gene (6 bases). This CDR3 region has 15 residues. Trimming took off 3 bases at V and 6 bases at J, with 15 bases between the two ends. Germline V gene lookup returns CDR1 MNHNY and CDR2 SVGAGI (reference sequence). This CDR3 reads CASSYVQGIGNEQFF. CDR3 in DNA: TGTGCCAGCAGTTATGTACAGGGAATCGGCAATGAGCAGTTCTTC.

The chain uses TRBV18 and TRBJ2-7; TRBD2 matches at 10 bases. This CDR3 spans 16 amino acids. CDR1 and CDR2 (germline): KGHSH, LQKENI. Trimming at V came to 0 bases and at J to 7 bases, leaving 9 bases not matched to a gene. The CDR3 sequence is CASSPPVAGGRGEQYF. In nucleotides, the CDR3 is TGTGCCAGCTCACCACCGGTAGCGGGAGGCCGGGGGGAGCAGTACTTC.

The rearrangement links TRBV14 to TRBJ2-2; TRBD2 agrees at 7 bases. The germline V gene has CDR1 SGHDN and CDR2 FVKESK. Unmatched junction bases numbered 8, after V lost 0 bases and J lost 4 bases. This CDR3 is built from 17 residues. DNA of the CDR3: TGTGCCAGCAGCCAAGAATCGACTAGCATGGGCACCGGGGAGCTGTTTTTT. Protein: CASSQESTSMGTGELFF.

CDR3 amino acids: CASSPARSRAGNTIYF. CDR3 DNA: TGTGCCAGCAGCCCTGCTCGGTCCCGTGCGGGAAACACCATATATTTT. This rearrangement joins TRBV7-2 to TRBJ1-3; D not certain. V lost 5 bases, J lost 4 bases, and 18 bases lay in between. The germline gives CDR1 SGHTA, CDR2 FQGNSA. The CDR3 covers 16 residues.

V gene TRBV2 combines with J gene TRBJ1-3, with no clear D. CDR3 length: 14 residues. Germline V gene data show CDR1 as SNHLY and CDR2 as FYNNEI. Trimming stripped 2 bases from V and 7 bases from J, with 12 bases between. CDR3 sequence: CASSERFERNTIYF. CDR3 DNA sequence: TGTGCCAGCAGTGAAAGATTTGAGAGGAACACCATATATTTT.

This CDR3 reads CASSGGGGPNNEQFF. The CDR3 DNA sequence: TGCGCCAGCAGCGGTGGGGGCGGGCCTAACAATGAGCAGTTCTTC. The genes are TRBV5-1 and TRBJ2-1; possibly TRBD1 for D (6 bases). Germline-derived CDR1 and CDR2 are SGHRS and YFSETQ. Trimming removed 4 bases at V and 5 bases at J, with 16 bases between. This CDR3 has 15 amino acids.

This CDR3 is CASSQDFVGQGSISNQPQHF. The CDR3 DNA reads as TGCGCCAGCAGCCAAGATTTTGTTGGACAGGGTAGTATTAGCAATCAGCCCCAGCATTTT. This chain uses TRBV4-1 with TRBJ1-5; 8 bases fit TRBD1. J was trimmed by 0 bases and V by 0 bases; bases with no gene match: 13. From germline, CDR1 is MGHRA and CDR2 YSYEKL. This CDR3 contains 20 residues.

In the case of this clone: The sample contains more than one DNA sequence encoding this CDR3. The chain is built from TRBV5-1 and TRBJ2-5; TRBD2 agrees at 10 bases. CDR3 length equals 15 residues. Germline V gives CDR1 SGHRS, CDR2 YFSETQ. V lost 2 bases to trimming and J lost 4 bases; unmatched junction nucleotides: 5. For the CDR3, the DNA is TGCGCCAGCAGCTTAGCGGGAGGGAGAGGAGAGACCCAGTACTTC. Residues: CASSLAGGRGETQYF.

The genes are TRBV27 and TRBJ2-6, with 8 nucleotides matching TRBD1. The ends lost 4 bases at V and 0 bases at J; junction bases unmatched: 11. The CDR3 is made up of 19 amino acids. Germline V lookup: CDR1 MNHEY, CDR2 SMNVEV (reference sequence). The CDR3, as DNA: TGTGCCAGCAGTTCCCCGACAGGGGATGAACTCTCTGGGGCCAACGTCCTGACTTTC. Its protein is CASSSPTGDELSGANVLTF.

The genes are TRBV19 and TRBJ2-2, with 8 nucleotides matching TRBD2. The V gene's germline CDR1 is LNHDA and CDR2 SQIVND (reference sequence). The CDR3 consists of 15 residues. V lost 5 bases and J lost 0; bases outside the gene matches: 2. CDR3 sequence reads: CASSELAANTGELFF. The DNA for the CDR3 is TGTGCCAGTAGTGAACTAGCGGCGAACACCGGGGAGCTGTTTTTT.